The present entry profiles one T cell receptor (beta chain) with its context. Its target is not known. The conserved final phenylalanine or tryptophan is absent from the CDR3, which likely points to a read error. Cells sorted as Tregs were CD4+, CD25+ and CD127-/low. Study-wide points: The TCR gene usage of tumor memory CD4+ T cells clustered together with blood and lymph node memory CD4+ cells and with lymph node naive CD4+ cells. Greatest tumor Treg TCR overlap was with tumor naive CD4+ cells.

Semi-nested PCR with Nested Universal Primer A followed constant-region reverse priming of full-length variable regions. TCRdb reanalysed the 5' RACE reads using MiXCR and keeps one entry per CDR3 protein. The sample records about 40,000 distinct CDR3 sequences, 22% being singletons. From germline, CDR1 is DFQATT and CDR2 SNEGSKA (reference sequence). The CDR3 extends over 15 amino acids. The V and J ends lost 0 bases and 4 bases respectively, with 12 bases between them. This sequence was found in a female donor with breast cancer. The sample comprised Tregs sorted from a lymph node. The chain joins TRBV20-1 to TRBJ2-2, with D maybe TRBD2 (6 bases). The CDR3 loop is CSARESGWVTGELFL. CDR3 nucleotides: TGCAGTGCTAGAGAGAGCGGGTGGGTCACCGGGGAGCTGTTTCTT.